This TCR beta chain emerged from a study of T cell responses to AZD1222 COVID-19 vaccine. General study results and limits: Baseline serology detected seropositivity in only a handful of AZD1222 recipients. The study sampled repertoires only after the peak T cell response. The span of vaccine-associated CD4 TCRs extended across spike, with dominance at 160-218 and 743-854. In the spike-specific TCR repertoire, nearly half reportedly target unmutated variant regions.

The protocol was immunoSEQ multiplex PCR, while the TCRdb copy is restricted to in-frame clones and leaves out a portion. Of around 180,000 clones listed, about nine tenths are singletons. Per germline, CDR1 SQVTM and CDR2 ANQGSEA. The CDR3 runs 14 residues. Trimming removed 4 bases at V and 4 bases at J, with 16 bases between. A remark on this clone: Its antigen is unknown.

The sequencing here drew on peripheral blood, taken on day 0 of MenACWY control vaccination. The receptor was isolated from an adult in good health. The genes are TRBV29-1 and TRBJ1-2; tentative D call: TRBD1 (5 bases). The CDR3 nucleotides read TGCAGCGTTGTGGGGCCAGGGAGGCCCTATGGCTACACCTTC. Residues: CSVVGPGRPYGYTF. The variable domain in full, with the rest retrieved from reference TRBV29-1 and TRBJ1-2, is SAVISQKPSRDICQRGTSLTIQCQVDSQVTMMFWYRQQPGQSLTLIATANQGSEATYESGFVIDKFPISRPNLTFSTLTVSNMSPEDSSIYLCSVVGPGRPYGYTFGSGTRLTVV.